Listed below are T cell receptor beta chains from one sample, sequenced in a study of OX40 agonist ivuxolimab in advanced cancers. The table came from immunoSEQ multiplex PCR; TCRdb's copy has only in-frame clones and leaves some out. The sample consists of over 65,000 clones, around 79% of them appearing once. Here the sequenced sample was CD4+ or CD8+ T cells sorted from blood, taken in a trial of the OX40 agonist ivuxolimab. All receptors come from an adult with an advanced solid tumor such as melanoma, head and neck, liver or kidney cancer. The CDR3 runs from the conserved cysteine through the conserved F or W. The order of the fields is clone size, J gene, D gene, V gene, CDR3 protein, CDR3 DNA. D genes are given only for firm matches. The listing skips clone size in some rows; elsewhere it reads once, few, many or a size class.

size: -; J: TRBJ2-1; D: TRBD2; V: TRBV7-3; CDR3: CASSLAGDKYNEQFF; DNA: TGTGCCAGCAGCTTAGCGGGAGATAAGTACAATGAGCAGTTCTTC
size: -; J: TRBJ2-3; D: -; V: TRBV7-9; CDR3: CASSFVRETTDTQYF; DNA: TGTGCCAGCAGCTTCGTCAGGGAGACCACAGATACGCAGTATTTT
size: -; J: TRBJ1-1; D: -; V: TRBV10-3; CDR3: CAISESGRANTEAFF; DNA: TGTGCCATCAGTGAGTCCGGCAGGGCGAACACTGAAGCTTTCTTT
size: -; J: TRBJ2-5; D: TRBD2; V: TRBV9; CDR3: CASSLGGRVGQYF; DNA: TGTGCCAGCAGCTTAGGCGGGAGGGTCGGCCAGTACTTC
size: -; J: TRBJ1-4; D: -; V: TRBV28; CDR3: CASSFNPGGEKLFF; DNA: TGTGCCAGCAGTTTTAACCCGGGGGGAGAAAAACTGTTTTTT
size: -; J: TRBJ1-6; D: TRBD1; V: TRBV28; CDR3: CASSQDTTGDNSPLHF; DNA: TGTGCCAGCAGCCAAGATACGACAGGGGACAATTCACCCCTCCACTTT
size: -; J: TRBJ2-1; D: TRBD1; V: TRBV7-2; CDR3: CASSGLGTGTSNEQFF; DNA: TGTGCCAGCAGCGGACTCGGGACAGGGACCTCCAATGAGCAGTTCTTC
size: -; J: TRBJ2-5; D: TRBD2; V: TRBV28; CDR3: CASSLELAGAQETQYF; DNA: TGTGCCAGCAGTTTAGAACTAGCGGGGGCGCAAGAGACCCAGTACTTC
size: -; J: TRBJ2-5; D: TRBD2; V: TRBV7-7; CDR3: CASSFGGAGETQYF; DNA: TGTGCTAGCAGCTTCGGGGGGGCCGGGGAGACCCAGTACTTC
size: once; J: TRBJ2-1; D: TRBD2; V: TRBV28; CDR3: CASSPLLSSGSYEQFF; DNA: TGTGCCAGCAGTCCCCTACTGAGTAGCGGGAGCTATGAGCAGTTCTTC
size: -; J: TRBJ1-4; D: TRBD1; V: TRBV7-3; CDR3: CASSTRQGEGGKKLFF; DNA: TGTGCCAGCAGCACCCGACAGGGAGAAGGGGGTAAAAAACTGTTTTTT
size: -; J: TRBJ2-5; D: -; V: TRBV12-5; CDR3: CASGQPGRTQYF; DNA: TGTGCTAGTGGTCAGCCCGGGCGGACCCAGTACTTC
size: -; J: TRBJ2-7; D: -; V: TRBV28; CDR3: CASSSGQSYEQYF; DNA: TGTGCCAGCAGTTCTGGACAGTCCTACGAGCAGTACTTC
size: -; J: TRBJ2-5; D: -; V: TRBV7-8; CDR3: CASSLQLKETQYF; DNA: TGTGCCAGCAGCTTACAGCTCAAAGAGACCCAGTACTTC
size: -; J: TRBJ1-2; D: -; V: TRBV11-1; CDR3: CASSLTGRGTNYGYTF; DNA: TGTGCCAGCAGCTTGACGGGCAGGGGAACTAACTATGGCTACACCTTC
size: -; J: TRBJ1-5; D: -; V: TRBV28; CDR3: CASSPGPYSNQPQHF; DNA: TGTGCCAGCAGTCCCGGGCCTTATAGCAATCAGCCCCAGCATTTT
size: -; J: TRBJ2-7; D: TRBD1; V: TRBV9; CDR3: CASSATARDSQHPRF; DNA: TGTGCCAGCAGCGCCACCGCACGGGACAGCCAACATCCGAGGTTC
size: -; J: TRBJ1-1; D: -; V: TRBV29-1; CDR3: CSVSTGRYTEAFF; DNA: TGCAGCGTCTCGACGGGGAGATACACTGAAGCTTTCTTT
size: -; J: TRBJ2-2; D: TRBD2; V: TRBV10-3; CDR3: CAIASGGNTGELFF; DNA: TGTGCCATCGCAAGCGGGGGGAACACCGGGGAGCTGTTTTTT
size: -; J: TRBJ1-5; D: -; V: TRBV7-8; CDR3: CASSLVASIGVYSNQPQHF; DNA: TGTGCCAGCAGCTTAGTTGCTAGCATTGGGGTTTATAGCAATCAGCCCCAGCATTTT
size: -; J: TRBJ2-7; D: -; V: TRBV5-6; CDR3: CASSLSSGLTYEQYF; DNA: TGTGCCAGCAGCTTGTCCAGCGGGCTTACATACGAGCAGTACTTC
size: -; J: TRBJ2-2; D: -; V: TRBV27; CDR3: CASGLTGELFF; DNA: TGTGCCAGCGGCCTCACTGGGGAGCTGTTTTTT
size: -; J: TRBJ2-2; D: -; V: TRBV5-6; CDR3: CASSITGFAGELFF; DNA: TGTGCCAGCAGCATCACAGGGTTCGCCGGGGAGCTGTTTTTT
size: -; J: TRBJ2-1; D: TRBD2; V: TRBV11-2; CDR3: CASSLFTGTSKDEQFF; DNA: TGTGCCAGCAGCTTATTTACGGGGACTAGCAAGGATGAGCAGTTCTTC
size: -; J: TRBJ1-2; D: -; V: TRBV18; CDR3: CASSDIGGSYGYTF; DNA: TGTGCCAGCTCTGACATCGGCGGTAGCTATGGCTACACCTTC
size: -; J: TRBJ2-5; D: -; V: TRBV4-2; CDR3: CASSLSQGGVETQYF; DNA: TGTGCCAGCAGCCTTAGCCAGGGGGGGGTGGAGACCCAGTACTTC
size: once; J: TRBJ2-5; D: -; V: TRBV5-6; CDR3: CASSLRVQGQETQYF; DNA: TGTGCCAGCAGCTTGCGGGTCCAGGGTCAAGAGACCCAGTACTTC
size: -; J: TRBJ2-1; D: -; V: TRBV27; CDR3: CASSLRQSSYNEQFF; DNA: TGTGCCAGCAGTTTAAGGCAGAGCTCCTACAATGAGCAGTTCTTC
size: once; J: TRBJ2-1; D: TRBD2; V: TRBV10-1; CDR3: CAGYPSGTHSYNEQFF; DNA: TGCGCCGGGTATCCTAGCGGGACCCACTCCTACAATGAGCAGTTCTTC
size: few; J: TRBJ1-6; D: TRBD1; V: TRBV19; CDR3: CASRTGRNSPLHF; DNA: TGTGCCAGTAGGACAGGGCGGAATTCACCCCTCCACTTT
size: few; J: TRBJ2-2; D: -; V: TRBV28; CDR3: CASSLRSGTPGELFF; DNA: TGTGCCAGCAGTTTGAGGTCCGGGACCCCCGGGGAGCTGTTTTTT
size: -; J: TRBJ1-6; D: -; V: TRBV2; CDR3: CAGQGSYNSPLHF; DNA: TGTGCCGGGCAGGGGAGCTATAATTCACCCCTCCACTTT
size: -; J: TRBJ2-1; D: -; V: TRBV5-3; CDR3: CARSSPGPQGDNEQFF; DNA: TGTGCCAGAAGCTCTCCGGGACCGCAAGGGGACAATGAGCAGTTCTTC
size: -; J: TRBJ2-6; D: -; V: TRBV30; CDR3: CAWSVSFYGANVLTF; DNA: TGTGCCTGGAGTGTCTCCTTTTATGGGGCCAACGTCCTGACTTTC
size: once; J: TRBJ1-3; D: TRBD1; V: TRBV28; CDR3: CASSTRQGWGTIYF; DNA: TGTGCCAGCAGTACCCGACAGGGTTGGGGCACCATATATTTT
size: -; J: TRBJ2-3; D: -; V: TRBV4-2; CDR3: CASSQDIGGPLTDTQYF; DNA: TGTGCCAGCAGCCAAGATATTGGGGGTCCCCTCACAGATACGCAGTATTTT
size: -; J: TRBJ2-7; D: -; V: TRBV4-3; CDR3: CASSQDMRGAYEQYF; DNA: TGCGCCAGCAGCCAAGATATGAGGGGCGCCTACGAGCAGTACTTC
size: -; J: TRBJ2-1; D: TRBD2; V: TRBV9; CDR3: CASSDSLAGAIYNEQFF; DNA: TGTGCCAGCAGCGACTCACTAGCGGGGGCCATCTACAATGAGCAGTTCTTC
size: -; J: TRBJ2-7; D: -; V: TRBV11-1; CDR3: CASSLETGGTYEQYF; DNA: TGTGCCAGCAGCTTAGAGACAGGCGGTACCTACGAGCAGTACTTC
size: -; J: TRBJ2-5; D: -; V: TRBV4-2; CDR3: CASSHDGNTETQYF; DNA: TGTGCCAGCAGCCACGACGGAAATACGGAGACCCAGTACTTC
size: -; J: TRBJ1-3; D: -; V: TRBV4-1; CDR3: CASSQDPGIPGNTIYF; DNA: TGCGCCAGCAGCCAAGATCCAGGGATCCCTGGAAACACCATATATTTT